The rows below give T cell receptor beta chains drawn from one sample of a study of control samples from healthy donors and cancer patients. The table came from immunoSEQ multiplex PCR; TCRdb's copy has only in-frame clones and leaves some out. The data hold about 130,000 clones, with almost 95% observed a single time. Material: PBMCs. These receptors originate from a man older than 75 with head and neck cancer. The CDR3 runs from the conserved cysteine through the conserved F or W. The D gene is left open where the match is weak. Clone sizes are given selectively: once, few, many, or a class where the clone is expanded.

TGTGCCAGCGGCCTGGGGATGGGGAGCAATCAGCCCCAGCATTTT	CASGLGMGSNQPQHF	TRBJ1-5	.	TRBV18	.
TGTGCCAGCAGGCAGGGGGGAAGGGGCTTGAGCACCGGGGAGCTGTTTTTT	CASRQGGRGLSTGELFF	TRBJ2-2	.	TRBV7-2	.
TGTGCCACCAGCAGGGGGGGACTAGCGGAACAAGAGACCCAGTACTTC	CATSRGGLAEQETQYF	TRBJ2-5	.	TRBV15	TRBD2
TGTGCCAGCAGTTTATACGGACTAGCGGGGGGGCCGTTCAACGAGCAGTACTTC	CASSLYGLAGGPFNEQYF	TRBJ2-7	.	TRBV27	TRBD2
TGTGCCAGCTCTACAGGGGCCCACCCTCTTGGGCAGTACTTC	CASSTGAHPLGQYF	TRBJ2-7	.	TRBV9	TRBD1
TGTGCCAGCAGTCCCCGGGAGGACTACGAGCAGTACTTC	CASSPREDYEQYF	TRBJ2-7	.	TRBV27	TRBD2
TGTGCCAGCAGCCAAGAGTGGGCCCGGGAGGCTTTCTTT	CASSQEWAREAFF	TRBJ1-1	.	TRBV3-1/TRBV3-2	.
TGTGCCAGCAGTTACTCCTCTTTAGCCTTAGACACTGAAGCTTTCTTT	CASSYSSLALDTEAFF	TRBJ1-1	.	TRBV6-6	.
TGTGCCAGCAGTTTATTGGGCCAGCGGCGCGAGCAGTACTTC	CASSLLGQRREQYF	TRBJ2-7	.	TRBV27	.
TGTGCCAGCAGTGAACCAGGGGCCTCTGGAAACACCATATATTTT	CASSEPGASGNTIYF	TRBJ1-3	once	TRBV25-1	.
TGTGCCAGCACCCGGACAGGGGTTGGCTACACCTTC	CASTRTGVGYTF	TRBJ1-2	.	TRBV25-1	TRBD1
TGTGCCAGCAGTCCCCAGACAACCTTCTTCTACGAGCAGTACTTC	CASSPQTTFFYEQYF	TRBJ2-7	once	TRBV27	.
TGTGCCAGCAGCTTGACAGGAGCCTATGGCTACACCTTC	CASSLTGAYGYTF	TRBJ1-2	.	TRBV5-5	.
TGTGCCAGCAGTTACAGTCCTCCGAAGGGCGGGGAGCTGTTTTTT	CASSYSPPKGGELFF	TRBJ2-2	.	TRBV6-6	.
TGCAGTGCTAGTTCAGACAGGGCGGGACTAGCGGGAGGCTACGAGCAGTACTTC	CSASSDRAGLAGGYEQYF	TRBJ2-7	.	TRBV20-1	TRBD2
TGTGCCAGCAGCTTCGCGTGGACAGGGCGGGCAGAGCAGTACTTC	CASSFAWTGRAEQYF	TRBJ2-7	.	TRBV5-4	TRBD1
TGTGCCAGTAGTACCCGACAGGGGGCTAGGGATGAGCAGTTCTTC	CASSTRQGARDEQFF	TRBJ2-1	.	TRBV19	TRBD1
TGTGCCAGCAGCCTAGAGGGGGTCTCCTGGGGCGAGCAGTACTTC	CASSLEGVSWGEQYF	TRBJ2-7	.	TRBV6-5	.
TGTGCCAGCAGCTTGGCCATTGGACAGGGATCCCCTTGGGCCGAGCAGTACTTC	CASSLAIGQGSPWAEQYF	TRBJ2-7	.	TRBV5-5	TRBD1
TGTGCCAGTAGTAGCCGTGGGAGGGGTGAAAAACTGTTTTTT	CASSSRGRGEKLFF	TRBJ1-4	.	TRBV19	.
TGCGCCAGCAGCTTGGCGATCCTGGATACGCAGTATTTT	CASSLAILDTQYF	TRBJ2-3	.	TRBV5-1	.
TGCGCCAGCAGCTTCCTCGGGCGGTTGAATGAAAAACTGTTTTTT	CASSFLGRLNEKLFF	TRBJ1-4	.	TRBV5-1	.
TGTGCCAGCAGCTTGGGGGGTCGCGTGGGGCACCAGCATTTT	CASSLGGRVGHQHF	TRBJ1-5	once	TRBV5-8	.
TGTGCCAGCAGCGACCGACGGCTTAATGAAAAACTGTTTTTT	CASSDRRLNEKLFF	TRBJ1-4	.	TRBV11-2	.
TGCGCCAGCAGTGAGGCCAGATCTGGAAACACCATATATTTT	CASSEARSGNTIYF	TRBJ1-3	.	TRBV10-2	.
TGTGCCAGCAGCCGTCGAGGACTTACCACGAACACCGGGGAGCTGTTTTTT	CASSRRGLTTNTGELFF	TRBJ2-2	.	TRBV6-2/TRBV6-3	.
TGCGCCAGCAGCCCTGGGGTAGCGGGGTTAACCGGGGAGCTGTTTTTT	CASSPGVAGLTGELFF	TRBJ2-2	.	TRBV5-1	TRBD2
TGTGCCAGGGGGACAGGGAACTCCTTAGATACGCAGTATTTT	CARGTGNSLDTQYF	TRBJ2-3	.	TRBV2	TRBD1
TGTGCCAGCAGTTCTCCTACCAGCTCCTACAATGAGCAGTTCTTC	CASSSPTSSYNEQFF	TRBJ2-1	.	TRBV27	.
TGTGCCAGCTCACCCATACAGGGAAAAGAGACCCAGTACTTC	CASSPIQGKETQYF	TRBJ2-5	.	TRBV18	.
TGTGCCAGCAGCCAAGAAATTCGACTAGCCAGTAATGAGCAGTTCTTC	CASSQEIRLASNEQFF	TRBJ2-1	once	TRBV4-2	TRBD2
TGTGCCAGCAACGCGGAAGCCAAAAACATTCAGTACTTC	CASNAEAKNIQYF	TRBJ2-4	.	TRBV2	.
TGTGCCTGGAGCGCCCCTCCAAAGGCTTCACCCCTCCACTTT	CAWSAPPKASPLHF	TRBJ1-6	.	TRBV30	.
TGCGCCAGCAGTCAATCGTACAGGTTCGGGAACTATGGCTACACCTTC	CASSQSYRFGNYGYTF	TRBJ1-2	.	TRBV23-1	.
TGTGCCAGCAGGTACTCACGGACTAGCGGAGGGGAGCTGTTTTTT	CASRYSRTSGGELFF	TRBJ2-2	.	TRBV7-2	TRBD2
TGTGCCAGCAGCACTAGCCCCACAGATACGCAGTATTTT	CASSTSPTDTQYF	TRBJ2-3	.	TRBV9	.
TGTGCCATCAGTGGGGACAGGAATAATTCACCCCTCCACTTT	CAISGDRNNSPLHF	TRBJ1-6	.	TRBV10-3	TRBD1
TGTGCCAGCAGTTCGTCTTCTAGCGCAAGCCCCTACGAGCAGTACTTC	CASSSSSSASPYEQYF	TRBJ2-7	.	TRBV6-2/TRBV6-3	.
TGTGCCAGCTCACCCGACAGGTCCAATGAGCAGTTCTTC	CASSPDRSNEQFF	TRBJ2-1	.	TRBV18	.